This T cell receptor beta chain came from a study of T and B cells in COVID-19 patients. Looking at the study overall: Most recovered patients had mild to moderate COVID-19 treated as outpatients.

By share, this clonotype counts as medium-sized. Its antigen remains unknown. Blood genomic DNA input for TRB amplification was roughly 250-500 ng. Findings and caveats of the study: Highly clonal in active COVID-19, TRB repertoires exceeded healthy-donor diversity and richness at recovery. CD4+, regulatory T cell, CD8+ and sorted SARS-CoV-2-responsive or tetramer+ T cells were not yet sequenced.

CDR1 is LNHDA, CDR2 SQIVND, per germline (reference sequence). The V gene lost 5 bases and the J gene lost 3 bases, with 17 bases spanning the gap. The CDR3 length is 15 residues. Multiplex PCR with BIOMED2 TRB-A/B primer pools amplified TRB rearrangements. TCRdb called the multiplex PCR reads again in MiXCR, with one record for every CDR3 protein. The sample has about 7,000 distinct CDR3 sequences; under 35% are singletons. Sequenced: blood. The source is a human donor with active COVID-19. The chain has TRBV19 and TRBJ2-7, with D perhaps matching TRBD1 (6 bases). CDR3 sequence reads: CASSVQGGLNYEQYF. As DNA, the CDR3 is TGTGCCAGTAGTGTACAGGGTGGTCTAAACTACGAGCAGTACTTC.